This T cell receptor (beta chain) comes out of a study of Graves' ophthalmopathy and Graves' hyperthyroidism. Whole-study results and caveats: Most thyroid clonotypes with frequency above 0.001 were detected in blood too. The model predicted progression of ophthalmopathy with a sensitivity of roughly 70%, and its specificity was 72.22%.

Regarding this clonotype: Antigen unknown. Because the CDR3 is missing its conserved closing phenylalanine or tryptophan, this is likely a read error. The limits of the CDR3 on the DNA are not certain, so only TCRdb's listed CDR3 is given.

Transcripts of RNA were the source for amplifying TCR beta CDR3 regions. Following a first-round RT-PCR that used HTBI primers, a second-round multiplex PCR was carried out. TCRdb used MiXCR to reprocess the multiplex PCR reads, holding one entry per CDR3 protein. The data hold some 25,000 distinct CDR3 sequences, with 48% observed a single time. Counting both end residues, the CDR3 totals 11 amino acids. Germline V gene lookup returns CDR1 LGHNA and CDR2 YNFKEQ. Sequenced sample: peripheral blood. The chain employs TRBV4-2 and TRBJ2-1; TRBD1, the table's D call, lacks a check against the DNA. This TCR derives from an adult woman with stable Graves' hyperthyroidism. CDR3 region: CASSQDFAGEV.